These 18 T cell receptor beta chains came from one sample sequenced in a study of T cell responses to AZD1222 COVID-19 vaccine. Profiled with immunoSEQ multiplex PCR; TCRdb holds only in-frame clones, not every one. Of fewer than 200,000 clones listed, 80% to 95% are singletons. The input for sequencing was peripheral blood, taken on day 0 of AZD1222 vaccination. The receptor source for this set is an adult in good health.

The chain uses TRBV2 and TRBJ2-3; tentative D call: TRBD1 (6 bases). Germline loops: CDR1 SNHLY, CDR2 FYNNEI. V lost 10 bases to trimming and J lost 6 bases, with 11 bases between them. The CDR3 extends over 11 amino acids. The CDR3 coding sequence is TGTGCCACTCGAAGGGGGGATACGCAGTATTTT. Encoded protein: CATRRGDTQYF.

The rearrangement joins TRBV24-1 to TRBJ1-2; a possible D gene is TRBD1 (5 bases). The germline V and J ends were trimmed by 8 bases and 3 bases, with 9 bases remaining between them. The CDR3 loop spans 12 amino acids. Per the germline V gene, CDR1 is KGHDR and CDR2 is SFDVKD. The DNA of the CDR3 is TGTGCCACCATCGACAGCCACTATGGCTACACCTTC. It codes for CATIDSHYGYTF.

CDR3 amino acids: CASTGTASNQPQHF. DNA of the CDR3: TGTGCCAGCACCGGGACAGCCAGCAATCAGCCCCAGCATTTT. The chain has TRBV6-5 and TRBJ1-5; TRBD1 matches 7 bases. Looked up from germline, CDR1 is MNHEY and CDR2 is SVGAGI. The V segment lost 7 bases and the J segment 1 base; nucleotides outside the gene matches: 4. The CDR3 is 14 residues long.

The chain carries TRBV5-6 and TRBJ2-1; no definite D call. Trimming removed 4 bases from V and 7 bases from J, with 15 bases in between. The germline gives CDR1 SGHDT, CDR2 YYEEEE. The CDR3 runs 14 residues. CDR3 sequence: CASSPGGDGNEQFF. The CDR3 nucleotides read TGTGCCAGCAGCCCCGGTGGGGATGGGAATGAGCAGTTCTTC.

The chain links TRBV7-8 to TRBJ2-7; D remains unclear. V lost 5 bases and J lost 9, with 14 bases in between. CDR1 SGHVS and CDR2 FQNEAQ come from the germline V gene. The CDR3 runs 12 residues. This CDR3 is CASSPRPPTQYF. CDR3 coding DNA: TGTGCCAGCAGCCCACGACCCCCTACGCAGTACTTC.

DNA of the CDR3: TGTGCCAGTAGTAAGACGACTGGGTCTGGAAACACCATATATTTT. It specifies CASSKTTGSGNTIYF. J is TRBJ1-3 and V is TRBV19; D is unresolved. This CDR3 is 15 amino acids long. Trimming cost V 4 bases and J 1 base, with 11 bases left between them. The V gene's germline CDR1 is LNHDA and CDR2 SQIVND (reference sequence).

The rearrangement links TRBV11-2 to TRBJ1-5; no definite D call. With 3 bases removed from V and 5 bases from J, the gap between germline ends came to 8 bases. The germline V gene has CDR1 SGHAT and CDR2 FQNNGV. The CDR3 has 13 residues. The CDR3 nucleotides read TGTGCCAGCAGCTTGGGAGCTCATCAGCCCCAGCATTTT. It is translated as CASSLGAHQPQHF.

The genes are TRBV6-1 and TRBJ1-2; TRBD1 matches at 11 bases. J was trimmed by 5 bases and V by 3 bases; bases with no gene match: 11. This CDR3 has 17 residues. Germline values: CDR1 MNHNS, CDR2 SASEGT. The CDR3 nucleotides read TGTGCCAGCAGTGATGTGGACAGGGGGCTAGAGGGGTATGGCTACACCTTC. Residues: CASSDVDRGLEGYGYTF.

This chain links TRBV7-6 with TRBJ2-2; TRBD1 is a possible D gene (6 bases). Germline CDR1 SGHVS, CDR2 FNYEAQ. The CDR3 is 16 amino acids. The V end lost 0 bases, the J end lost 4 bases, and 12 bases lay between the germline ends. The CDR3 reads CASSLARGTGTGELFF. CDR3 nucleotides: TGTGCCAGCAGCTTAGCGAGGGGGACGGGCACCGGGGAGCTGTTTTTT. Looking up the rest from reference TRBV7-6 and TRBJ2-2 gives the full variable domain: GAGVSQSPRYKVTKRGQDVALRCDPISGHVSLYWYRQALGQGPEFLTYFNYEAQQDKSGLPNDRFSAERPEGSISTLTIQRTEQRDSAMYRCASSLARGTGTGELFFGEGSRLTVL.

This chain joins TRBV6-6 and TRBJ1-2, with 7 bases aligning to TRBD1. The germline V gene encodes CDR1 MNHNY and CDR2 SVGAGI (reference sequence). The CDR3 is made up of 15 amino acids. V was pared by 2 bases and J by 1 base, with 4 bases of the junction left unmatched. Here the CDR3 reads CASSYKRGLNYGYTF. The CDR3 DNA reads TGTGCCAGCAGTTACAAGAGGGGGCTTAACTATGGCTACACCTTC.

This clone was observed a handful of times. The CDR3 DNA reads as TGTGCCAGCAGCCCCGGGACGGACGGAAGAGGCTACACCTTC. The encoded protein is CASSPGTDGRGYTF. The V gene is TRBV5-4, the J gene TRBJ1-2; TRBD1 is a possible D gene (5 bases). Germline CDR1 and CDR2: SGHNT and YYREEE (reference sequence). CDR3 length: 14 amino acids. V gave up 4 bases and J gave up 8 bases, with 18 bases separating them.

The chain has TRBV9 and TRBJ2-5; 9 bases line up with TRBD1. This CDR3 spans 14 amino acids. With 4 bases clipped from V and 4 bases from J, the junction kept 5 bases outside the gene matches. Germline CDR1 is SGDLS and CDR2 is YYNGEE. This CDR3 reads CASSLGQGTETQYF. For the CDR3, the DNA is TGTGCCAGCAGCCTCGGACAGGGGACAGAGACCCAGTACTTC. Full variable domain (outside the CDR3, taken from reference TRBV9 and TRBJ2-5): DSGVTQTPKHLITATGQRVTLRCSPRSGDLSVYWYQQSLDQGLQFLIQYYNGEERAKGNILERFSAQQFPDLHSELNLSSLELGDSALYFCASSLGQGTETQYFGPGTRLLVL.

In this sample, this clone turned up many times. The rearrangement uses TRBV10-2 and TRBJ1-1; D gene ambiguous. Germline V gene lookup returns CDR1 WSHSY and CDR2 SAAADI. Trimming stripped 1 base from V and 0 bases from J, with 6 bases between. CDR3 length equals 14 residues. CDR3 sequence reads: CASSEWRMNTEAFF. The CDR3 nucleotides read TGCGCCAGCAGTGAGTGGCGGATGAACACTGAAGCTTTCTTT.

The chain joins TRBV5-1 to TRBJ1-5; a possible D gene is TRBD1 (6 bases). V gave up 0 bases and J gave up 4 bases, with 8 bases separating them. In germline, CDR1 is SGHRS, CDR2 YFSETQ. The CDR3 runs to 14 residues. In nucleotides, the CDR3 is TGCGCCAGCAGCTTGGGAACAGGGAATCAGCCCCAGCATTTT. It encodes CASSLGTGNQPQHF.

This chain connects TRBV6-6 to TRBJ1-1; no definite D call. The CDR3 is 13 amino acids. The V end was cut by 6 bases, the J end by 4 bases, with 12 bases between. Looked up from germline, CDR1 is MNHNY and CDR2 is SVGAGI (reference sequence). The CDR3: CASSSIGSTEAFF. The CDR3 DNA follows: TGTGCCAGCAGCAGTATTGGGAGCACTGAAGCTTTCTTT.

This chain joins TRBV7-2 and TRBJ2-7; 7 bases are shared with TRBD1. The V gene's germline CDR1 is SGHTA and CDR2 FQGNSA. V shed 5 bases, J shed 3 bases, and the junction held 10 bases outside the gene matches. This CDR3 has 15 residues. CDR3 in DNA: TGTGCCAGCAGCCCCTTCGGGACAGTAAACTACGAGCAGTACTTC. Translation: CASSPFGTVNYEQYF.

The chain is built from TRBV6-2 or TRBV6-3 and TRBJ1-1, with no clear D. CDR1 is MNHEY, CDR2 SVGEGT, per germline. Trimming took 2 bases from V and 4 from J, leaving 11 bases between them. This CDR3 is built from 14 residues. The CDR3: CASSYDGVGTEAFF. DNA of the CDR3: TGTGCCAGCAGTTACGACGGGGTTGGCACTGAAGCTTTCTTT.

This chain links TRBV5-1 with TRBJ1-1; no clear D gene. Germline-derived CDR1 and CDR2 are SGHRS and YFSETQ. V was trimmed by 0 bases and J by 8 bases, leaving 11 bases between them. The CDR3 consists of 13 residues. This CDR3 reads CASSLAPGREAFF. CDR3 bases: TGCGCCAGCAGCTTGGCCCCGGGCAGGGAAGCTTTCTTT.